This entry describes one T cell receptor (beta chain). Data came from immunoSEQ multiplex PCR; TCRdb stores just in-frame clones and leaves some out. The sample has roughly 67,000 clones; around 85% are singletons. The record originates from a study of PD-L1 blockade in urothelial cancer. Across the study: Between 0 and 3 chemotherapy regimens preceded treatment for each patient.

Specified time point: pretreatment peripheral blood. V was clipped by 4 bases and J by 1 base; unmatched bases: 1. This CDR3 has 13 residues. The germline V gene encodes CDR1 KGHSH and CDR2 LQKENI. The receptor's source is a man aged 60-69 years with urothelial cancer. Sequences were derived from PBMCs, sampled around atezolizumab (anti-PD-L1) treatment. The V and J genes are TRBV18 and TRBJ2-7, with 7 nucleotides matching TRBD1. CDR3 sequence (DNA): TGTGCCAGCTCACAACAGGGGTCCTACGAGCAGTACTTC. Amino acid sequence: CASSQQGSYEQYF. Using reference TRBV18 and TRBJ2-7 for the parts outside the CDR3, the full variable domain is NAGVMQNPRHLVRRRGQEARLRCSPMKGHSHVYWYRQLPEEGLKFMVYLQKENIIDESGMPKERFSAEFPKEGPSILRIQQVVRGDSAAYFCASSQQGSYEQYFGPGTRLTVT.